The clone carrying this T cell receptor (beta chain) was detected only once. How the authors handled the data: Amplification of reference gene primers was used by the study to estimate nucleated cell counts. TCRdb's table, derived via immunoSEQ multiplex PCR, lists solely in-frame clones and lacks some. That table furnishes V, J and clone size, whereas the DNA furnished D and trimming. The sample yields 200,000 or so clones, roughly four fifths seen once. The data belong to a study of blood T cell repertoires in COVID-19. About the research overall: Researchers got acute and convalescent COVID-19 samples from the United States, Italy and Spain. Sample material is recorded as cDNA or gDNA derived from T cells, B-cell-depleted T cells, or PBMCs.

This CDR3 region has 15 residues. The V end was cut by 4 bases, the J end by 7 bases, with 18 bases between. From germline, CDR1 is SGHNT and CDR2 YENEEA. The sequenced sample was peripheral blood. The V gene is TRBV11-3, the J gene TRBJ2-3; maybe TRBD2 (6 bases). The sequence came from a woman younger than 45 with acute or convalescent COVID-19. CDR3: CASSYGGSAGNTQYF. For the CDR3, the DNA is TGTGCCAGCAGCTACGGAGGGTCGGCGGGCAATACGCAGTATTTT.